The 30 T cell receptor beta chains below come from one sample, sequenced in a study of blood T cell repertoires in COVID-19. TCRdb's copy holds only in-frame clones and misses some; the assay was immunoSEQ multiplex PCR. The table includes more than 250,000 clones, 65% to 90% detected once. The sequenced sample consisted of peripheral blood. These receptors were taken from a middle-aged man with active or convalescent COVID-19.

This clone was counted once. The chain combines TRBV7-2 with TRBJ1-5; D is ambiguous. The V gene lost 2 bases and the J gene lost 3 bases, with 11 bases spanning the gap. Germline CDR1 reads SGHTA; CDR2 reads FQGNSA. The CDR3 sequence is 15 residues long. CDR3 bases: TGTGCCAGCAGCTTATTTGGCGGCCACAATCAGCCCCAGCATTTT. It is translated as CASSLFGGHNQPQHF. Full variable domain (rest looked up from reference TRBV7-2 and TRBJ1-5): GAGVSQSPSNKVTEKGKDVELRCDPISGHTALYWYRQSLGQGLEFLIYFQGNSAPDKSGLPSDRFSAERTGGSVSTLTIQRTQQEDSAVYLCASSLFGGHNQPQHFGDGTRLSIL.

The chain carries TRBV10-3 and TRBJ2-1; 10 bases match TRBD2. V gave up 10 bases and J gave up 6 bases; unmatched junction bases: 6. The germline gives CDR1 ENHRY, CDR2 SYGVKD. The length of the CDR3 is 13 residues. The CDR3 nucleotides read TGTGCCACAGAAGCGGGAGGGAGCAATGAGCAGTTCTTC. This translates into CATEAGGSNEQFF.

In DNA, the CDR3 is TGTGCCAGCAGTTATAGGCAGGGGAACACTGAAGCTTTCTTT. Its protein is CASSYRQGNTEAFF. The chain is built from TRBV6-5 and TRBJ1-1; maybe TRBD1 (5 bases). This CDR3 contains 14 residues. The germline V and J ends were trimmed by 3 bases and 1 base, with 9 bases remaining between them. From germline, CDR1 is MNHEY and CDR2 SVGAGI.

V is TRBV9 and J is TRBJ1-3; 8 bases are a match to TRBD1. Germline CDR1 and CDR2: SGDLS and YYNGEE. The CDR3 sequence is 15 residues long. The ends lost 3 bases at V and 8 bases at J; junction bases unmatched: 10. The CDR3 reads CASSAKTGARDTIYF. CDR3 nucleotides: TGTGCCAGCAGCGCTAAGACAGGGGCCCGGGACACCATATATTTT.

The chain links TRBV6-6 to TRBJ2-1; D possibly corresponds to TRBD2 (6 bases). The length of the CDR3 is 14 residues. Germline V lookup: CDR1 MNHNY, CDR2 SVGAGI (reference sequence). Trimming shortened V by 2 bases and J by 2 bases, and 7 bases separated the two germline ends. CDR3 nucleotide sequence: TGTGCCAGCAGTTACGGGGGGACCTACAATGAGCAGTTCTTC. Translation gives CASSYGGTYNEQFF.

This chain uses TRBV28 with TRBJ1-2; no clear D gene. V lost 6 bases to trimming and J lost 5 bases, with 13 bases between them. Per germline, CDR1 MDHEN and CDR2 SYDVKM. The CDR3 contains 13 residues. The chain's CDR3 is CASSPGFRYGYTF. For the CDR3, the DNA is TGTGCCAGCAGCCCGGGGTTCCGGTATGGCTACACCTTC.

The chain employs TRBV27 and TRBJ1-6, with D unclear. The CDR3 loop spans 15 amino acids. Trimming cost V 1 base and J 10 bases, with 14 bases left between them. Germline V gene lookup returns CDR1 MNHEY and CDR2 SMNVEV (reference sequence). In DNA, the CDR3 is TGTGCCAGCAGTTTATGGCAGGCGCCTGGCTCACCCCTCCACTTT. This codes for CASSLWQAPGSPLHF.

The chain combines TRBV6-6 with TRBJ1-5; D remains ambiguous. This CDR3 is 12 amino acids long. Germline loops: CDR1 MNHNY, CDR2 SVGAGI (reference sequence). The V end lost 6 bases, the J end lost 4 bases, and 7 bases lay between the germline ends. Here the CDR3 reads CASRSQNQPQHF. CDR3 DNA: TGTGCCAGCAGGTCCCAGAATCAGCCCCAGCATTTT.

The genes are TRBV18 and TRBJ2-3; TRBD2 might be the D (6 bases). From germline, CDR1 is KGHSH and CDR2 LQKENI. V was cut by 4 bases and J by 1 base, with 12 bases left in between. CDR3 length: 15 amino acids. CDR3 coding DNA: TGTGCCAGCTCACGGCGGGGCGGGCGCACAGATACGCAGTATTTT. It specifies CASSRRGGRTDTQYF.

V and J are TRBV6-5 and TRBJ1-5; 7 nucleotides agree with TRBD1. CDR1 and CDR2 from the germline V gene are MNHEY and SVGAGI. J gave up 7 bases and V 6 bases, and 9 bases lay outside the gene matches. There are 14 residues in the CDR3. For the CDR3, the DNA is TGTGCCAGCAGACAGGGGTGGGGTGGGCAGCCCCAGCATTTT. Translated, it gives CASRQGWGGQPQHF.

In this sample, this clone turned up many times. The chain is built from TRBV5-1 and TRBJ2-6; 9 positions agree with TRBD1. The trim removed 4 bases at V and 4 bases at J, leaving 6 bases unmatched. Germline CDR1 reads SGHRS; CDR2 reads YFSETQ. CDR3 length equals 16 residues. CDR3 DNA: TGCGCCAGCAGCGGCGGGACAGGGCAAGGGGCCAACGTCCTGACTTTC. Translated, it gives CASSGGTGQGANVLTF.

The chain is built from TRBV9 and TRBJ2-3; 10 bases align to TRBD2. Germline V gene sequence: CDR1 SGDLS, CDR2 YYNGEE. Losses at the gene ends were 3 bases for V and 3 bases for J; bases not matched to a gene: 7. The CDR3 loop spans 16 amino acids. The CDR3 reads CASSARSGRDTDTQYF. The CDR3 DNA sequence: TGTGCCAGCAGCGCCCGGAGCGGGAGGGATACAGATACGCAGTATTTT.

The chain links TRBV7-2 to TRBJ2-7, with 7 bases lining up with TRBD2. CDR1 is SGHTA and CDR2 is FQGNSA in the germline V gene. V shed 1 base and J 7 bases; nucleotides not matched to a gene: 13. This CDR3 is built from 16 residues. CDR3 amino acids: CASSLGVSRETNEQYF. The CDR3 DNA reads TGTGCCAGCAGCTTAGGGGTCTCGCGGGAGACGAATGAGCAGTACTTC.

The rearrangement uses TRBV4-1 and TRBJ2-3; 7 bases match TRBD2. Per germline, CDR1 MGHRA and CDR2 YSYEKL. The J segment lost 1 base and the V segment lost 1 base, leaving 8 bases of the junction unmatched. The CDR3 is made up of 17 amino acids. CDR3 DNA: TGCGCCAGCAGCCAAGGGGGCCCTAGCGGACGCACAGATACGCAGTATTTT. Its translation: CASSQGGPSGRTDTQYF.

This clone was seen once. The V gene is TRBV28, the J gene TRBJ2-2, with a weak D call TRBD2 (5 bases). Between the trimmed V and J ends, which lost 3 bases and 3 bases, there was a span of 8 bases. This CDR3 comprises 14 residues. Germline-derived CDR1 and CDR2 are MDHEN and SYDVKM. CDR3 loop: CASSFKRHTGELFF. The CDR3 nucleotides read TGTGCCAGCAGTTTCAAGCGGCACACCGGGGAGCTGTTTTTT.

This clone came up once. V gene TRBV10-3 combines with J gene TRBJ2-7; 10 bases are shared with TRBD1. The CDR3 is 14 residues long. Germline assignment: CDR1 ENHRY and CDR2 SYGVKD. After removal of 4 bases from V and 3 bases from J, the junction contained 3 bases not matched to a gene. CDR3 amino acids: CAISAGTGDYEQYF. CDR3 in DNA: TGTGCCATCAGTGCCGGGACAGGGGACTACGAGCAGTACTTC.

This chain joins TRBV24-1 and TRBJ2-7, with D possibly being TRBD1 (5 bases). Trimming pared 5 bases from V and 2 bases from J, leaving 24 bases between. This CDR3 has 18 amino acids. Germline V gene data show CDR1 as KGHDR and CDR2 as SFDVKD. The CDR3: CATSALGGGRARTYEQYF. The CDR3 DNA follows: TGTGCCACCAGTGCCCTAGGTGGTGGCAGGGCGAGGACCTACGAGCAGTACTTC.

The rearrangement uses TRBV19 and TRBJ1-4; D is unclear. This CDR3 comprises 13 residues. Per germline, CDR1 LNHDA and CDR2 SQIVND (reference sequence). V shed 3 bases and J shed 8 bases, with 10 bases lying between them. CDR3 DNA sequence: TGTGCCAGTAGTATTTGGGGAGACGAAAAACTGTTTTTT. It encodes CASSIWGDEKLFF.

V usage is TRBV6-5 and J usage is TRBJ1-4; D is perhaps TRBD1 (5 bases). This CDR3 has 14 amino acids. CDR1 is MNHEY, CDR2 SVGAGI, per germline. Between the trimmed V and J ends, which lost 6 bases and 6 bases, there was a span of 14 bases. CDR3 DNA sequence: TGTGCCAGCAGGTCCAGGGAAATCTATGAAAAACTGTTTTTT. Translating gives CASRSREIYEKLFF.

The chain uses TRBV28 and TRBJ1-2; weak D call: TRBD1 (6 bases). Between the trimmed V and J ends, which lost 3 bases and 4 bases, there was a span of 12 bases. The CDR3 has 14 residues. CDR1 is MDHEN and CDR2 is SYDVKM in the germline V gene. The chain's CDR3 is CASSFRDTFYGYTF. The CDR3 bases are TGTGCCAGCAGTTTCCGGGACACTTTCTATGGCTACACCTTC.

The genes are TRBV12-3 or TRBV12-4 and TRBJ2-1, with D tentatively TRBD1 (5 bases). Trimming removed 3 bases from V and 7 bases from J, with 10 bases in between. The CDR3 runs to 13 residues. The CDR3 here is CASSLGLVNEQFF. In DNA form, the CDR3 reads TGTGCCAGCAGTTTGGGGCTAGTTAATGAGCAGTTCTTC.

This clone came up once. The chain joins TRBV4-2 to TRBJ2-2; D is unresolved. The CDR3 spans 16 residues. Germline CDR1 and CDR2: LGHNA and YNFKEQ. V shed 0 bases and J shed 8 bases, with 16 bases lying between them. CDR3 loop: CASSQDRVNARGELFF. The CDR3 DNA sequence: TGTGCCAGCAGCCAAGATCGGGTGAACGCTCGGGGGGAGCTGTTTTTT.

The DNA for the CDR3 is TGTGCCAGCGACAGGGGGAACACCGGGGAGCTGTTTTTT. Its protein is CASDRGNTGELFF. This chain uses TRBV6-5 with TRBJ2-2; 8 nucleotides match TRBD1. The V segment lost 8 bases and the J segment 1 base; nucleotides outside the gene matches: 0. The CDR3 has 13 amino acids. Germline V gives CDR1 MNHEY, CDR2 SVGAGI.

This rearrangement joins TRBV7-9 to TRBJ2-7; D is uncertain. Trimming stripped 1 base from V and 10 bases from J, with 8 bases between. The CDR3 sequence is 11 residues long. From germline, CDR1 is SEHNR and CDR2 FQNEAQ (reference sequence). The CDR3 loop is CASSLEQNQYF. CDR3 nucleotide sequence: TGTGCCAGCAGCTTAGAACAGAATCAGTACTTC.

The table lists this clone with a few counts. The chain is built from TRBV6-5 and TRBJ2-1; TRBD1 aligns across 7 bases. V lost 6 bases and J lost 9; bases outside the gene matches: 11. In germline, CDR1 is MNHEY, CDR2 SVGAGI. The CDR3 covers 14 residues. CDR3 nucleotide sequence: TGTGCCAGCAGACGCTACCGGGACAGTGGTGAGCAGTTCTTC. Its protein is CASRRYRDSGEQFF.

In DNA form, the CDR3 reads TGTGCCAGCAGCCCTATGGGGAGGGGACTCAGCGGGGAGCTGTTTTTT. It codes for CASSPMGRGLSGELFF. The chain carries TRBV7-9 and TRBJ2-2; TRBD2 matches at 7 bases. This CDR3 spans 16 amino acids. The V and J ends lost 5 bases and 7 bases, in that order; junction bases with no gene match: 13. CDR1 SEHNR and CDR2 FQNEAQ come from the germline V gene (reference sequence).

Only a few counts were recorded for this clone. The chain uses TRBV7-2 and TRBJ2-6; D is perhaps TRBD1 (5 bases). This CDR3 comprises 17 residues. Between the trimmed V and J ends, which lost 4 bases and 0 bases, there was a span of 13 bases. CDR1 SGHTA and CDR2 FQGNSA come from the germline V gene. CDR3 in DNA: TGTGCCAGCAGCTCTACCCACAGGATCTCTGGGGCCAACGTCCTGACTTTC. Translated, it gives CASSSTHRISGANVLTF. The full variable domain, completed using reference TRBV7-2 and TRBJ2-6, is GAGVSQSPSNKVTEKGKDVELRCDPISGHTALYWYRQSLGQGLEFLIYFQGNSAPDKSGLPSDRFSAERTGGSVSTLTIQRTQQEDSAVYLCASSSTHRISGANVLTFGAGSRLTVL.

This clone appeared a few times. This chain links TRBV6-6 with TRBJ2-7; D perhaps matches TRBD1 (6 bases). V lost 4 bases and J lost 0, with 13 bases in between. The length of the CDR3 is 15 residues. Germline V lookup: CDR1 MNHNY, CDR2 SVGAGI (reference sequence). In nucleotides, the CDR3 is TGTGCCAGCAGTTCAAACAGGGTAACCTCCTACGAGCAGTACTTC. Translated: CASSSNRVTSYEQYF.

V usage is TRBV28 and J usage is TRBJ1-5; D gene ambiguous. The CDR3 consists of 14 residues. CDR1 and CDR2 from the germline V gene are MDHEN and SYDVKM. V was cut by 6 bases and J by 3 bases, with 12 bases left in between. CDR3 in DNA: TGTGCCAGCAGCTCCTCGGGGAACAATCAGCCCCAGCATTTT. This codes for CASSSSGNNQPQHF.

The chain is built from TRBV19 and TRBJ2-7; TRBD2 agrees at 8 bases. With 5 bases clipped from V and 3 bases from J, the junction kept 9 bases outside the gene matches. CDR3 size: 15 residues. The germline V gene encodes CDR1 LNHDA and CDR2 SQIVND (reference sequence). The CDR3 loop is CASSPAGGLVYEQYF. For the CDR3, the DNA is TGTGCCAGTAGTCCCGCGGGAGGACTAGTCTACGAGCAGTACTTC. The variable domain in full, with the rest retrieved from reference TRBV19 and TRBJ2-7, is DGGITQSPKYLFRKEGQNVTLSCEQNLNHDAMYWYRQDPGQGLRLIYYSQIVNDFQKGDIAEGYSVSREKKESFPLTVTSAQKNPTAFYLCASSPAGGLVYEQYFGPGTRLTVT.